Following are 22 T cell receptor beta chains from one sample sequenced in a study of OX40 agonist ivuxolimab in advanced cancers. Measured with immunoSEQ multiplex PCR; TCRdb has only the in-frame clones, and not every one. The data contain roughly 43,000 clones, around 89% of them singletons. The sequences come from CD4+ or CD8+ T cells sorted from blood, collected in a trial of the OX40 agonist ivuxolimab. Receptors were obtained from an adult with an advanced solid tumor such as melanoma, head and neck, liver or kidney cancer.

This clone showed up just a few times. This chain joins TRBV25-1 and TRBJ1-5; D is unclear. The CDR3 length is 13 residues. From germline, CDR1 is MGHDK and CDR2 SYGVNS. The V end lost 4 bases, the J end lost 3 bases, and 7 bases lay between the germline ends. For the CDR3, the DNA is TGTGCCAGCAGTGGACACAACAATCAGCCCCAGCATTTT. It encodes CASSGHNNQPQHF. Full variable domain (outside the CDR3, taken from reference TRBV25-1 and TRBJ1-5): EADIYQTPRYLVIGTGKKITLECSQTMGHDKMYWYQQDPGMELHLIHYSYGVNSTEKGDLSSESTVSRIRTEHFPLTLESARPSHTSQYLCASSGHNNQPQHFGDGTRLSIL.

This clone has just one count. This chain uses TRBV19 with TRBJ1-1; D unclear. CDR1 and CDR2 from the germline V gene are LNHDA and SQIVND (reference sequence). V lost 0 bases to trimming and J lost 0 bases, with 5 bases between them. This CDR3 contains 14 residues. The CDR3 bases are TGTGCCAGTAGTATAGATCTTATGAACACTGAAGCTTTCTTT. It codes for CASSIDLMNTEAFF.

This chain uses TRBV27 with TRBJ1-5, with D perhaps matching TRBD1 (6 bases). Trimming stripped 5 bases from V and 5 bases from J, with 19 bases between. CDR1 MNHEY and CDR2 SMNVEV come from the germline V gene (reference sequence). There are 16 residues in the CDR3. CDR3 nucleotides: TGTGCCAGCAGTGCCCAATGGGGGGGCGGGTATCAGCCCCAGCATTTT. It encodes CASSAQWGGGYQPQHF.

The chain carries TRBV7-9 and TRBJ2-5; D unclear. Germline assignment: CDR1 SEHNR and CDR2 FQNEAQ (reference sequence). The CDR3 loop spans 14 amino acids. Trimming pared 1 base from V and 1 base from J, leaving 7 bases between. This CDR3 reads CASSLETSQETQYF. The DNA of the CDR3 is TGTGCCAGCAGCTTAGAAACCTCCCAAGAGACCCAGTACTTC.

The genes are TRBV28 and TRBJ2-1; 9 nucleotides line up with TRBD2. The CDR3 sequence is 18 residues long. V lost 1 base to trimming and J lost 4 bases; unmatched junction nucleotides: 11. Germline CDR1 is MDHEN and CDR2 is SYDVKM. CDR3 sequence: CASSLLTSGGPGYNEQFF. In DNA, the CDR3 is TGTGCCAGCAGTTTATTGACGAGCGGGGGGCCCGGTTACAATGAGCAGTTCTTC.

In its sample, this clone was seen once. The J gene is TRBJ1-4, the V gene TRBV6-6, with D maybe TRBD1 (5 bases). The CDR3 covers 15 residues. Looked up from germline, CDR1 is MNHNY and CDR2 is SVGAGI (reference sequence). V lost 5 bases and J lost 8, with 18 bases in between. The CDR3 spells CASSTTGSRGEKLFF. DNA for the CDR3: TGTGCCAGCAGTACTACCGGGTCTAGGGGAGAAAAACTGTTTTTT.

The chain has TRBV11-2 and TRBJ2-4; TRBD1 agrees at 8 bases. Germline-derived CDR1 and CDR2 are SGHAT and FQNNGV. The CDR3 covers 16 residues. With V trimmed by 3 bases and J by 2 bases, 6 bases remained unmatched. CDR3 sequence reads: CASSLITGGSKNIQYF. The DNA for the CDR3 is TGTGCCAGCAGCTTGATAACAGGGGGGTCCAAAAACATTCAGTACTTC.

This clone has a count of ten or more. The chain couples TRBV5-1 to TRBJ2-7, with D unclear. The germline V gene has CDR1 SGHRS and CDR2 YFSETQ. V was pared by 4 bases and J by 2 bases, with 16 bases between. This CDR3 contains 15 residues. The CDR3 region has the DNA TGCGCCAGCAGCGTGGGTGAATTGGGGACCTACGAGCAGTACTTC. Residues: CASSVGELGTYEQYF.

This clone was detected only once. The chain couples TRBV7-9 to TRBJ2-5, with 8 bases identical to TRBD1. With 3 bases clipped from V and 3 bases from J, the junction kept 9 bases outside the gene matches. Germline CDR1 is SEHNR and CDR2 is FQNEAQ (reference sequence). The CDR3 has 16 residues. CDR3 nucleotides: TGTGCCAGCAGCTTTACCGAAGGGACAGGCGAAGAGACCCAGTACTTC. This codes for CASSFTEGTGEETQYF.

This rearrangement joins TRBV9 to TRBJ1-1, with D maybe TRBD1 (6 bases). Trimming pared 3 bases from V and 2 bases from J, leaving 14 bases between. The germline V gene has CDR1 SGDLS and CDR2 YYNGEE. The CDR3 runs to 15 residues. The CDR3 DNA follows: TGTGCCAGCAGCGACTTTCCGGGGGCTAACACTGAAGCTTTCTTT. Translating gives CASSDFPGANTEAFF.

This clone was recorded a few times. V and J are TRBV7-3 and TRBJ1-2; the D is unclear. Germline V gene sequence: CDR1 SGHTA, CDR2 FQGTGA. The germline V and J ends were trimmed by 5 bases and 4 bases, with 17 bases remaining between them. The CDR3 length is 15 residues. CDR3 in DNA: TGTGCCAGCAGCCCTACGAGCTGGGGTGGCTATGGCTACACCTTC. This gives the protein CASSPTSWGGYGYTF.

The chain recombines TRBV5-1 with TRBJ2-7; maybe TRBD2 (5 bases). The V end lost 2 bases, the J end lost 6 bases, and 9 bases lay between the germline ends. The CDR3 has 12 amino acids. Germline CDR1 SGHRS, CDR2 YFSETQ. The CDR3: CASSLGLSEQYF. The CDR3 DNA sequence: TGCGCCAGCAGCTTAGGACTCTCCGAGCAGTACTTC.

This sequence joins TRBV29-1 and TRBJ2-1; the D gene is possibly TRBD2 (6 bases). The CDR3 extends over 15 amino acids. Germline lookup yields CDR1 SQVTM and CDR2 ANQGSEA. Trimming stripped 0 bases from V and 5 bases from J, with 14 bases between. CDR3 sequence: CSVEDVGGANNEQFF. The CDR3 DNA is TGCAGCGTTGAAGATGTGGGGGGTGCCAACAATGAGCAGTTCTTC.

The chain employs TRBV4-2 and TRBJ2-2; tentative D call: TRBD1 (6 bases). This CDR3 spans 13 amino acids. V lost 8 bases, J lost 8 bases, and 15 bases lay in between. Germline V lookup: CDR1 LGHNA, CDR2 YNFKEQ. The CDR3 region has the DNA TGTGCCAGCCGGGACACCCTGGGAGGGGAGCTGTTTTTT. This gives the protein CASRDTLGGELFF.

This clone was seen a single time. This chain uses TRBV9 with TRBJ2-3; 9 nucleotides align to TRBD2. This CDR3 contains 17 residues. Germline V gene lookup returns CDR1 SGDLS and CDR2 YYNGEE. V dropped 4 bases and J dropped 2; count of bases not matched to a gene: 11. The CDR3 bases are TGTGCCAGCAGCTATACCGTAGCGGGAGACGCCACAGATACGCAGTATTTT. It yields the protein CASSYTVAGDATDTQYF. Based on the CDR3 plus reference TRBV9 and TRBJ2-3, the full variable domain is DSGVTQTPKHLITATGQRVTLRCSPRSGDLSVYWYQQSLDQGLQFLIQYYNGEERAKGNILERFSAQQFPDLHSELNLSSLELGDSALYFCASSYTVAGDATDTQYFGPGTRLTVL.

V is TRBV13 and J is TRBJ2-3, with TRBD2 identical over 7 bases. Germline loops: CDR1 PRHDT, CDR2 FYEKMQ (reference sequence). V dropped 5 bases and J dropped 3; count of bases not matched to a gene: 8. There are 15 residues in the CDR3. As DNA, the CDR3 is TGTGCCAGCAGCCCCTCGGGGGGAGTTACAGATACGCAGTATTTT. It encodes CASSPSGGVTDTQYF.

This chain joins TRBV7-6 and TRBJ2-1, with D possibly TRBD2 on 5 matching bases. Germline CDR1 is SGHVS and CDR2 is FNYEAQ. Between the trimmed V and J ends, which lost 0 bases and 5 bases, there was a span of 11 bases. This CDR3 has 15 residues. DNA of the CDR3: TGTGCCAGCAGCTTAGCTCGGGGAACTCACAATGAGCAGTTCTTC. Residues: CASSLARGTHNEQFF.

This clone is a singleton in its sample. This chain connects TRBV30 to TRBJ2-1, with D unresolved. The CDR3 is 14 residues long. V was clipped by 0 bases and J by 6 bases, with 12 bases between them. Per the germline V gene, CDR1 is GTSNPN and CDR2 is SVGIG (reference sequence). CDR3 coding DNA: TGTGCCTGGAGTGTACTCGGGCTGATCAATGAGCAGTTCTTC. This encodes CAWSVLGLINEQFF.

The chain has TRBV11-2 and TRBJ2-7; no clear D gene. The CDR3 has 15 residues. Looked up from germline, CDR1 is SGHAT and CDR2 is FQNNGV. V lost 0 bases, J lost 3 bases, and 12 bases lay in between. In DNA, the CDR3 is TGTGCCAGCAGCTTAGACCGGGCAAATAGCTACGAGCAGTACTTC. It translates to CASSLDRANSYEQYF.

The rearrangement joins TRBV5-6 to TRBJ2-7, with 10 bases that match TRBD1. The V and J ends lost 4 bases and 9 bases, in that order; junction bases with no gene match: 4. CDR1 is SGHDT, CDR2 YYEEEE, per germline. This CDR3 is built from 12 residues. For the CDR3, the DNA is TGTGCCAGCAGCCCAGGGACAGGGGTGCAGTACTTC. As protein: CASSPGTGVQYF.

The J gene is TRBJ2-7, the V gene TRBV7-9; D not certain. CDR1 SEHNR and CDR2 FQNEAQ come from the germline V gene (reference sequence). V dropped 5 bases and J dropped 1 base, with 6 bases sitting between them. The CDR3 runs 12 residues. CDR3 bases: TGTGCCAGCAGCATCGGTTCCTACGAGCAGTACTTC. It specifies CASSIGSYEQYF.

The chain couples TRBV11-2 to TRBJ2-7, with 9 bases that match TRBD1. J gave up 3 bases and V 7 bases, and 7 bases lay outside the gene matches. The CDR3 extends over 14 amino acids. Germline-derived CDR1 and CDR2 are SGHAT and FQNNGV. CDR3 in DNA: TGTGCCAGCAAACTGGGACAGGGTGGCTACGAGCAGTACTTC. As protein: CASKLGQGGYEQYF.